These 8 T cell receptor beta chains were all obtained from the same sample, sequenced in a study of response to subunit inactivated influenza vaccine. TCRdb re-derived calls from the RT-PCR reads in MiXCR, one entry per CDR3 protein. Counted here are hundreds of thousands of distinct CDR3 sequences, around 10% occurring once; the ten biggest clones make up 9.5% to 11%. These data were also reused for a study on T cells expressing NK-cell markers. That work adds: UMI-tagged 5'RACE template switching yielded the TCR beta cDNA.

The specimen comprised PBMCs from blood, sampled on the day of vaccination. The receptors stem from a middle-aged man who received an inactivated influenza vaccine.

The chain employs TRBV12-3 or TRBV12-4 and TRBJ2-6; D gene unclear. V was shortened by 3 bases and J by 0 bases, with 6 bases between the two germline ends. CDR3 size: 15 residues. CDR3 sequence (DNA): TGTGCCAGCAGTTTCCAAGGCTCTGGGGCCAACGTCCTGACTTTC. It translates to CASSFQGSGANVLTF.

V is TRBV11-2 and J is TRBJ2-1; 8 bases line up with TRBD1. Trimming at V came to 3 bases and at J to 2 bases, leaving 9 bases not matched to a gene. Germline loops: CDR1 SGHAT, CDR2 FQNNGV. This CDR3 has 17 residues. As DNA, the CDR3 is TGTGCCAGCAGCTTTGGCCCAGGACAGGGTCCCTACAATGAGCAGTTCTTC. Translating gives CASSFGPGQGPYNEQFF.

This chain joins TRBV7-9 and TRBJ2-7; a possible D gene is TRBD2 (5 bases). The CDR3 runs to 17 residues. The germline V gene encodes CDR1 SEHNR and CDR2 FQNEAQ (reference sequence). The V end lost 3 bases, the J end lost 6 bases, and 24 bases lay between the germline ends. The CDR3 DNA is TGTGCCAGCAGCTTTTGGCTAGCCTCTCGCCAAATCGCCGAGCAGTACTTC. It codes for CASSFWLASRQIAEQYF.

Many counts were recorded for this clonotype. The V call is TRBV5-1, the J call TRBJ1-1; 7 bases map to TRBD1. This CDR3 is built from 13 residues. Germline values: CDR1 SGHRS, CDR2 YFSETQ. Losses at the gene ends were 3 bases for V and 4 bases for J; bases not matched to a gene: 3. The CDR3 DNA follows: TGCGCCAGCAGCTACGGGACAGTCACTGAAGCTTTCTTT. Its translation: CASSYGTVTEAFF.

This clonotype was observed a handful of times. This chain uses TRBV20-1 with TRBJ2-1; D is possibly TRBD2 (7 bases). The CDR3 runs 14 residues. Germline CDR1 reads DFQATT; CDR2 reads SNEGSKA (reference sequence). V lost 6 bases and J 5 bases, leaving 17 bases between the germline ends. CDR3 region: CSAIWGGTDNEQFF. The CDR3 DNA reads TGCAGTGCCATATGGGGGGGCACGGACAATGAGCAGTTCTTC.

This clonotype was counted a few times. The chain uses TRBV9 and TRBJ1-1; 7 bases match TRBD1. The CDR3 has 15 residues. The V segment lost 4 bases and the J segment 8 bases; nucleotides outside the gene matches: 14. CDR1 is SGDLS and CDR2 is YYNGEE in the germline V gene. The CDR3 DNA reads TGTGCCAGCAGCCCCCAACAGGGGACTCTAAGGGAAGCTTTCTTT. Translated: CASSPQQGTLREAFF.

This clonotype was detected only a few times. The rearrangement uses TRBV7-2 and TRBJ1-5; 7 bases align to TRBD1. Germline V gene lookup returns CDR1 SGHTA and CDR2 FQGNSA. The CDR3 is 19 residues long. V lost 0 bases to trimming and J lost 1 base; unmatched junction nucleotides: 12. The CDR3 region is CASSLAEGRGSGSNQPQHF. The CDR3 DNA is TGTGCCAGCAGCTTAGCAGAGGGCAGGGGGTCTGGGAGCAATCAGCCCCAGCATTTT.

The sample holds a few counts of this clonotype. This sequence joins TRBV4-1 and TRBJ2-3, with D tentatively TRBD1 or TRBD2 (5 bases each). CDR3 length: 19 amino acids. Trimming removed 3 bases from V and 0 bases from J, with 22 bases in between. Germline V gives CDR1 MGHRA, CDR2 YSYEKL. In nucleotides, the CDR3 is TGCGCCAGCAGCCATGGTCCGGGACGGAGGAAAAAAAGCACAGATACGCAGTATTTT. Translating gives CASSHGPGRRKKSTDTQYF.